This T cell receptor (beta chain) was retrieved from a study of breast tumors, draining lymph nodes, adjacent tissues. Study conclusions and caveats: Tumors had less TCR diversity than lymph nodes, more than nontumor tissue. Luminal-like breast cancer showed significantly higher tumor–nontumor repertoire similarity than basal-like. The data were judged consistent with most tumor T cells coming from lymph node and expanding in tumor.

Samples came from axillary lymph nodes draining the breast cancer. This CDR3 has 16 residues. Germline V gives CDR1 SEHNR, CDR2 FQNEAQ (reference sequence). The ends were cut back, 5 bases at V and 3 bases at J, with 18 bases in the middle. Ten or more counts support this clonotype. Its matching antigen is unknown. TCRdb redid the calling of the multiplex PCR reads with MiXCR, one entry per CDR3 protein. The table records about 230,000 distinct CDR3 sequences, about 34% of them present only once. The J gene is TRBJ2-3, the V gene TRBV7-9, with a weak D call TRBD1 (6 bases). The sequencing sample was made of axillary lymph node tissue. This receptor was taken from a female donor with breast cancer. Some clones in this sample may be carry-over from other donors' samples. The CDR3, as DNA: TGTGCCAGCAGCCCCCGAGGGGGAGAAGATACAGATACGCAGTATTTT. Protein: CASSPRGGEDTDTQYF.